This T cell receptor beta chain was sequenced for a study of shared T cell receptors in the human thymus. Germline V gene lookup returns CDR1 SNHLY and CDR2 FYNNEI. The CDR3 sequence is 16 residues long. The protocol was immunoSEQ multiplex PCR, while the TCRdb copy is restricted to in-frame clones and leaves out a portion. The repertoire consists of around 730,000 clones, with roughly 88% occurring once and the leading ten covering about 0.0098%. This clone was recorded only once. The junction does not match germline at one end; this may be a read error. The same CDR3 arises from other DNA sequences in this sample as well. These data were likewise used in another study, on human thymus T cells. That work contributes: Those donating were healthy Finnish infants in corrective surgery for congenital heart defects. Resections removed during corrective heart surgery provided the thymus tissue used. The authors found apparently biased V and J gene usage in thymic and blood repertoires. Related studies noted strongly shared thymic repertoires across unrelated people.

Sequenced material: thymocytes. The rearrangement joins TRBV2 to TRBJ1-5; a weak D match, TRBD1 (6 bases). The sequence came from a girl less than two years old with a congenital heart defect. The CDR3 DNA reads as TGCGCCAGCAGACCCCCCCACAGGGCCCTCAATCAGCCCCAGCATTTT. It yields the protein CASRPPHRALNQPQHF.